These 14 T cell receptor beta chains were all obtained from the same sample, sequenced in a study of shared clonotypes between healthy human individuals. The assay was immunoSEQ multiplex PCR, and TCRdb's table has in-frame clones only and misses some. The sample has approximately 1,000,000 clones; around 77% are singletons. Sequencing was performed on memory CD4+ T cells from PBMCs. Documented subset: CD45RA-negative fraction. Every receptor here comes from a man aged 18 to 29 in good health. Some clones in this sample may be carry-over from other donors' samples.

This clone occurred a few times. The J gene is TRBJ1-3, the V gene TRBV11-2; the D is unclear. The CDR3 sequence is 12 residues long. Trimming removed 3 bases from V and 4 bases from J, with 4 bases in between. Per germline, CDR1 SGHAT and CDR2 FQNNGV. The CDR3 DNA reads TGTGCCAGCAGCTTTTACGGAAACACCATATATTTT. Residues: CASSFYGNTIYF.

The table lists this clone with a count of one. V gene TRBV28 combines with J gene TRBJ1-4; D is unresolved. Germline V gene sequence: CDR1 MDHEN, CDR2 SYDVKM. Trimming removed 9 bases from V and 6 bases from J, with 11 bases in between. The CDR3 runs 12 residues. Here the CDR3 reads CASSPPDEKLFF. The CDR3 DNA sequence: TGTGCCAGTTCTCCGCCTGATGAAAAACTGTTTTTT.

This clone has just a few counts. CDR3 DNA: TGTGCCTGGAGTGCCCCCAGGCCGGGCAAAAACATTCAGTACTTC. Protein: CAWSAPRPGKNIQYF. The rearrangement links TRBV30 to TRBJ2-4; D call uncertain. V lost 1 base, J lost 3 bases, and 13 bases lay in between. The CDR3 has 15 residues. The germline CDR1 and CDR2 sequences are GTSNPN and SVGIG (reference sequence). The variable domain in full, completed from reference TRBV30 and TRBJ2-4, reads SQTIHQWPATLVQPVGSPLSLECTVEGTSNPNLYWYRQAAGRGLQLLFYSVGIGQISSEVPQNLSASRPQDRQFILSSKKLLLSDSGFYLCAWSAPRPGKNIQYFGAGTRLSVL.

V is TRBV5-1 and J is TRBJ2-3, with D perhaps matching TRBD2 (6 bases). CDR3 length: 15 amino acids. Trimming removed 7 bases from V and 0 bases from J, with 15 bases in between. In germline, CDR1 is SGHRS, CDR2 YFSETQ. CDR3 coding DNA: TGCGCCAGCGCCGGCGGGGTTACGAGCACAGATACGCAGTATTTT. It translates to CASAGGVTSTDTQYF.

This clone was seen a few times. The DNA of the CDR3 is TGTGCCAGCATCGGGAGAGTGGCCGTCTCCTACAATGAGCAGTTCTTC. It specifies CASIGRVAVSYNEQFF. The rearrangement links TRBV28 to TRBJ2-1, with D possibly being TRBD2 (6 bases). V was pared by 7 bases and J by 0 bases, with 16 bases between. Germline V CDR1 and CDR2: MDHEN, SYDVKM. The CDR3 is 16 residues long.

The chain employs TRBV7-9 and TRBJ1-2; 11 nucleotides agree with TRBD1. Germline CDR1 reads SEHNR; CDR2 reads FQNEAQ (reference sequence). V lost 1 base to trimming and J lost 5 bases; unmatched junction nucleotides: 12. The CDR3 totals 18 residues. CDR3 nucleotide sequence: TGTGCCAGCAGCTTAGAAGGGGCCCGGACAGGGGGCTGGTATGGCTACACCTTC. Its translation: CASSLEGARTGGWYGYTF. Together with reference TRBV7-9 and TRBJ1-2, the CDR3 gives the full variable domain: DTGVSQNPRHKITKRGQNVTFRCDPISEHNRLYWYRQTLGQGPEFLTYFQNEAQLEKSRLLSDRFSAERPKGSFSTLEIQRTEQGDSAMYLCASSLEGARTGGWYGYTFGSGTRLTVV.

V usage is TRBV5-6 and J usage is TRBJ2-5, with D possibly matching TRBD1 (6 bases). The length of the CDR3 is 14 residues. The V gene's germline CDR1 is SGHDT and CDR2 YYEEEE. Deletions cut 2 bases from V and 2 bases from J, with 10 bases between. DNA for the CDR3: TGTGCCAGCAGCTTTCCCGGGACACAAGAGACCCAGTACTTC. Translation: CASSFPGTQETQYF.

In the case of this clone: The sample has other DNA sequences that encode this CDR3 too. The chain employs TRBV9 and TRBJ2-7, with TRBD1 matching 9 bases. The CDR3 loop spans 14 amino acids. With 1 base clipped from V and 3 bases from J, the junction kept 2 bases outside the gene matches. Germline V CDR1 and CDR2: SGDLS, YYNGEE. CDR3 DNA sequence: TGTGCCAGCAGCGTATCGGGACAGGGCTACGAGCAGTACTTC. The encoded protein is CASSVSGQGYEQYF.

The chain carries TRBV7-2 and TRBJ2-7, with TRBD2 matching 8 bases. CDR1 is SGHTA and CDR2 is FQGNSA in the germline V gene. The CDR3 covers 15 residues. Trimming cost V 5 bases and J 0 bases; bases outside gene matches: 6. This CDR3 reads CASSRQTSASYEQYF. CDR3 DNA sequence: TGTGCCAGCAGCCGTCAGACTAGCGCCTCCTACGAGCAGTACTTC.

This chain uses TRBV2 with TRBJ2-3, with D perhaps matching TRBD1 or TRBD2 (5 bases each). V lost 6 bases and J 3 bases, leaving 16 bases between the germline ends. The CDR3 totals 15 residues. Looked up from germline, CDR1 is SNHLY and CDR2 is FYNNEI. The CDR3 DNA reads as TGTGCCAGCAGGCCGGCAGGGACCGAGACAGATACGCAGTATTTT. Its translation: CASRPAGTETDTQYF.

The CDR3 protein is CASSQDAASGYTDTQYF. The CDR3 nucleotides are TGCGCCAGCAGCCAAGATGCGGCTAGCGGATACACAGATACGCAGTATTTT. The gene calls are TRBV4-1 and TRBJ2-3, with 7 bases fitting TRBD2. Germline V lookup: CDR1 MGHRA, CDR2 YSYEKL. CDR3 length equals 17 residues. The J segment lost 2 bases and the V segment lost 0 bases, leaving 8 bases of the junction unmatched.

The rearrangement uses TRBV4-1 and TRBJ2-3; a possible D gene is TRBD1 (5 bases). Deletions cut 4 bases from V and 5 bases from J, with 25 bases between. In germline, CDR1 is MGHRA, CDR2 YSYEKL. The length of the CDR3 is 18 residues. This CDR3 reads CASSPPIGADTQEDTQYF. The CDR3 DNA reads TGCGCCAGCAGCCCACCGATTGGGGCGGACACACAAGAAGATACGCAGTATTTT.

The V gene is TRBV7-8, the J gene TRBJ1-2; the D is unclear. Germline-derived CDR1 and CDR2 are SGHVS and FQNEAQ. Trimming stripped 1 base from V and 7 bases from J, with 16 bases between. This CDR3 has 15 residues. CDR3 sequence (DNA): TGTGCCAGCAGCTTAGGCGGCACGCCGAGTTTTGGCTACACCTTC. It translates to CASSLGGTPSFGYTF.

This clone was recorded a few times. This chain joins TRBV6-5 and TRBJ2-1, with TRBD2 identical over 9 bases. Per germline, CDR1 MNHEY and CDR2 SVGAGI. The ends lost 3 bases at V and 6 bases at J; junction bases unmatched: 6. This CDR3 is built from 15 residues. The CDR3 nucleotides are TGTGCCAGCAGTTATGGCCTAGCGGGAAGCAATGAGCAGTTCTTC. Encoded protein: CASSYGLAGSNEQFF.